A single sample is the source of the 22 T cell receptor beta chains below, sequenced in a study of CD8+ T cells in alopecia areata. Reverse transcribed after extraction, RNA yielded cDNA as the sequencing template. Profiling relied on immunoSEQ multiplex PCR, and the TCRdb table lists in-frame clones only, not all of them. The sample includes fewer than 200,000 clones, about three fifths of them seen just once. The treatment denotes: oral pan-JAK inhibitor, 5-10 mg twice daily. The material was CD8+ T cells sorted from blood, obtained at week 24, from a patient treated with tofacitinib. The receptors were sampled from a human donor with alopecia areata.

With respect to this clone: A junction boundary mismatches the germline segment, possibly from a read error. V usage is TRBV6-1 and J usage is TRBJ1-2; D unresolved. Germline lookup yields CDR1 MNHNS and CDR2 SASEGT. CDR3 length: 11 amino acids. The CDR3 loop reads CASREGYGYTF. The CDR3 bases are TGTGCCAGCAGGGAAGGCTATGGCTACACCTTC.

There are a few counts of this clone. The CDR3 nucleotides read TGCAGCGTTGGCGGGGGCGATCAGCCCCAGCATTTT. Translating it yields CSVGGGDQPQHF. The chain links TRBV29-1 to TRBJ1-5; a weak D match, TRBD1 (6 bases). Trimming pared 4 bases from V and 5 bases from J, leaving 9 bases between. The CDR3 consists of 12 residues. In germline, CDR1 is SQVTM, CDR2 ANQGSEA. The full variable domain, its missing parts supplied by reference TRBV29-1 and TRBJ1-5, is SAVISQKPSRDICQRGTSLTIQCQVDSQVTMMFWYRQQPGQSLTLIATANQGSEATYESGFVIDKFPISRPNLTFSTLTVSNMSPEDSSIYLCSVGGGDQPQHFGDGTRLSIL.

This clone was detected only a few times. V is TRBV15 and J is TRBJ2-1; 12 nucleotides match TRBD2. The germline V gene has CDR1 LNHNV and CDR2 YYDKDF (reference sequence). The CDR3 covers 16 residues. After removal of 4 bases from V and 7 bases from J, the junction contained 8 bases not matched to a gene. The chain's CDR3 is CATSTVGLAGINEQFF. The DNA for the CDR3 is TGTGCCACCAGCACAGTCGGACTAGCGGGGATAAATGAGCAGTTCTTC.

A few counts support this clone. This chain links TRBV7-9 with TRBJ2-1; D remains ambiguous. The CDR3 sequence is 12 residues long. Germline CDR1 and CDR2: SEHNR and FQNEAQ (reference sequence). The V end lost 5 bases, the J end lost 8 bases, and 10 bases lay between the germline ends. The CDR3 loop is CASSVSIDEQFF. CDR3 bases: TGTGCCAGCAGCGTCTCCATCGATGAGCAGTTCTTC.

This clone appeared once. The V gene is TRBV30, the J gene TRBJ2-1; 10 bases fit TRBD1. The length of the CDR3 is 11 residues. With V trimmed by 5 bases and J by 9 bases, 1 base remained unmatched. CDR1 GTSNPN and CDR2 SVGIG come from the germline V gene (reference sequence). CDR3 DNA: TGTGCCTGGGGACAGGGGGGTGAGCAGTTCTTC. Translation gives CAWGQGGEQFF. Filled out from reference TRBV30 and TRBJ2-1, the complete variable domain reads SQTIHQWPATLVQPVGSPLSLECTVEGTSNPNLYWYRQAAGRGLQLLFYSVGIGQISSEVPQNLSASRPQDRQFILSSKKLLLSDSGFYLCAWGQGGEQFFGPGTRLTVL.

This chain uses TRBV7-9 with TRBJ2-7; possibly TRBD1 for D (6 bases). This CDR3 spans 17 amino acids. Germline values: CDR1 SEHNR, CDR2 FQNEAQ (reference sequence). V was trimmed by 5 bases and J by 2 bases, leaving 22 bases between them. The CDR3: CASSELEDSRSPYEQYF. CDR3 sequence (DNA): TGTGCCAGCAGCGAACTGGAGGACAGCAGGTCCCCCTACGAGCAGTACTTC.

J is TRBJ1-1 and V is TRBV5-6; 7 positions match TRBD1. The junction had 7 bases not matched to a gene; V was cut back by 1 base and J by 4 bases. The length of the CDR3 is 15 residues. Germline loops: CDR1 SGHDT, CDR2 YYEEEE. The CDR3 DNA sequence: TGTGCCAGCAGCTTGCCAGGGGGGAGAGCCACTGAAGCTTTCTTT. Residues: CASSLPGGRATEAFF.

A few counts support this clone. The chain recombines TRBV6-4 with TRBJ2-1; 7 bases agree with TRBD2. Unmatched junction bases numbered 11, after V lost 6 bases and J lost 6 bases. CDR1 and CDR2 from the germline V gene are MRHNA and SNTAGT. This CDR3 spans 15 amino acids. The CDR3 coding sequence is TGTGCCAGCAGCGAAGGGCAAGCGGGGCCCAATGAGCAGTTCTTC. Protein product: CASSEGQAGPNEQFF.

CDR3 amino acids: CASSQDPSAREQYF. The CDR3 DNA reads TGCGCCAGCAGCCAAGATCCTAGCGCTCGCGAGCAGTACTTC. The chain uses TRBV4-1 and TRBJ2-7, with D perhaps matching TRBD2 (6 bases). Looked up from germline, CDR1 is MGHRA and CDR2 is YSYEKL. Trimming shortened V by 0 bases and J by 6 bases, and 12 bases separated the two germline ends. CDR3 length: 14 residues.

CDR3 sequence reads: CASSSGGEQYF. CDR3 in DNA: TGTGCCAGCAGTTCCGGGGGAGAGCAGTACTTC. The chain combines TRBV27 with TRBJ2-7; perhaps TRBD2 as D (6 bases). V was shortened by 4 bases and J by 7 bases, with 8 bases between the two germline ends. The CDR3 covers 11 residues. The germline V gene has CDR1 MNHEY and CDR2 SMNVEV (reference sequence).

CDR3 loop: CASPSSGVEQFF. The CDR3 bases are TGTGCCAGCCCATCATCAGGGGTTGAGCAGTTCTTC. V and J are TRBV6-5 and TRBJ2-1; D possibly corresponds to TRBD1 (6 bases). Trimming stripped 8 bases from V and 9 bases from J, with 14 bases between. CDR1 and CDR2 from the germline V gene are MNHEY and SVGAGI. CDR3 size: 12 residues.

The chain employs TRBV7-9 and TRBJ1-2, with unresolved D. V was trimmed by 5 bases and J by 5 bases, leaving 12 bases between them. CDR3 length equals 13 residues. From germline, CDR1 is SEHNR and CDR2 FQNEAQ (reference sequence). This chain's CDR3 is CASSRGRIYGYTF. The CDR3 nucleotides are TGTGCCAGCAGCCGCGGGCGGATTTATGGCTACACCTTC.

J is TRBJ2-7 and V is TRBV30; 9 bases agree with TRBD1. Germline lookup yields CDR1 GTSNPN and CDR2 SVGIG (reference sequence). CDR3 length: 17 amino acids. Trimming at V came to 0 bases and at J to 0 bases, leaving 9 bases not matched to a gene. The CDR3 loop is CAWSVRHRDRASYEQYF. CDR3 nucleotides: TGTGCCTGGAGTGTACGCCATCGGGACAGGGCCTCCTACGAGCAGTACTTC.

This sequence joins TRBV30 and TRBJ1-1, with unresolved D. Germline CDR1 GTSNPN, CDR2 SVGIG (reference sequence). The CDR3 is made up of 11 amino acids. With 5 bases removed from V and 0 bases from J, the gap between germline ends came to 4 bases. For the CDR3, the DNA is TGTGCCTGGGTCATGAACACTGAAGCTTTCTTT. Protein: CAWVMNTEAFF.

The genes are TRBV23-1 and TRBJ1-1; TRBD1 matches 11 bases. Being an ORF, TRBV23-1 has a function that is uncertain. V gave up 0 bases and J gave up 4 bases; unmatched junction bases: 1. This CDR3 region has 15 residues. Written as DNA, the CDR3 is TGCGCCAGCAGTCAATCGGGGACAGGGGGCACTGAAGCTTTCTTT. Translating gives CASSQSGTGGTEAFF.

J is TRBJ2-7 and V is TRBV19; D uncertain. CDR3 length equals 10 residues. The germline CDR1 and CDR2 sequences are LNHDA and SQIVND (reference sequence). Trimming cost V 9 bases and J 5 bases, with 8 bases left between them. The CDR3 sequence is CARVCDEQYF. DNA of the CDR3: TGTGCCAGGGTTTGCGACGAGCAGTACTTC.

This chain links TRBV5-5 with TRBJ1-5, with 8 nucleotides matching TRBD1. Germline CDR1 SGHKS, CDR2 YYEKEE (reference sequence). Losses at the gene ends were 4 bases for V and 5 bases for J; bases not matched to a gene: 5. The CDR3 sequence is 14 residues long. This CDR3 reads CASSDRGGYQPQHF. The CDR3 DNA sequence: TGTGCCAGCAGCGACAGGGGAGGGTATCAGCCCCAGCATTTT. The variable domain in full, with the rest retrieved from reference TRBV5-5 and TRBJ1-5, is DAGVTQSPTHLIKTRGQQVTLRCSPISGHKSVSWYQQVLGQGPQFIFQYYEKEERGRGNFPDRFSARQFPNYSSELNVNALLLGDSALYLCASSDRGGYQPQHFGDGTRLSIL.

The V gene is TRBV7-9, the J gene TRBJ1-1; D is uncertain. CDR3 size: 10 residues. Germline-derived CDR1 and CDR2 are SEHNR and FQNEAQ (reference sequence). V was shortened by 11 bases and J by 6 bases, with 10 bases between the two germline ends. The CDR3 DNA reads TGTGCCGTCCCTCGGCCTGAAGCTTTCTTT. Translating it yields CAVPRPEAFF.

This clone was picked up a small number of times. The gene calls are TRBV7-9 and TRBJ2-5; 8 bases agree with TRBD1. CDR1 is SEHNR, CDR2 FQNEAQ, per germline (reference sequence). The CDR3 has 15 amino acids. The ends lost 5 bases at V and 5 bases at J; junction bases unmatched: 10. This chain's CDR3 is CASSPRTGRLETQYF. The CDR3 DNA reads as TGTGCCAGCAGCCCGAGGACAGGGAGGTTGGAGACCCAGTACTTC. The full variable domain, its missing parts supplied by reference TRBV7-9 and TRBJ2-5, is DTGVSQNPRHKITKRGQNVTFRCDPISEHNRLYWYRQTLGQGPEFLTYFQNEAQLEKSRLLSDRFSAERPKGSFSTLEIQRTEQGDSAMYLCASSPRTGRLETQYFGPGTRLLVL.

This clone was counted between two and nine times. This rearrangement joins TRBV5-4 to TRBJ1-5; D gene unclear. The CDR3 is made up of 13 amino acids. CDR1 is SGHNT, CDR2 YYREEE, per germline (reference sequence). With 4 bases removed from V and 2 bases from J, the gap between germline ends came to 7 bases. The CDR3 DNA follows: TGTGCCAGCAGCGAGCTTTGCAATCAGCCCCAGCATTTT. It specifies CASSELCNQPQHF.

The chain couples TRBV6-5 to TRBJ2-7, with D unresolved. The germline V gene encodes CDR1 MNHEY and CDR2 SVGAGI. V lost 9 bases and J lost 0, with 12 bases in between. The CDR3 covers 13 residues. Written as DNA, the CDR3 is TGTGCCAGAAATGACTCGAGCTCCTACGAGCAGTACTTC. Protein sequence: CARNDSSSYEQYF.

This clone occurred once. The CDR3 sequence is CSANAPSQGKVHNEQFF. CDR3 in DNA: TGCAGCGCCAATGCCCCCTCACAGGGTAAAGTACACAATGAGCAGTTCTTC. The chain employs TRBV29-1 and TRBJ2-1; possible D gene TRBD1, 6 bases. The CDR3 runs 17 residues. From germline, CDR1 is SQVTM and CDR2 ANQGSEA. Between the trimmed V and J ends, which lost 7 bases and 5 bases, there was a span of 27 bases.